These 26 T cell receptor beta chains came from one sample sequenced in a study of control samples from healthy donors and cancer patients. Measured with immunoSEQ multiplex PCR; TCRdb has only the in-frame clones, and not every one. The sample has approximately 220,000 clones, around 94% seen once. The sample was blood. The receptors here all came from a man aged 45 to 65 in good health.

V gene TRBV6-5 combines with J gene TRBJ2-5; a possible D gene is TRBD1 (6 bases). Trimming took 6 bases from V and 3 from J, leaving 11 bases between them. The CDR3 extends over 13 amino acids. The germline V gene encodes CDR1 MNHEY and CDR2 SVGAGI. CDR3 residues: CASRRTVEETQYF. The CDR3 coding sequence is TGTGCCAGCAGACGGACAGTAGAAGAGACCCAGTACTTC.

The chain has TRBV10-1 and TRBJ2-3, with D hard to call. Trimming shortened V by 4 bases and J by 4 bases, and 6 bases separated the two germline ends. Germline loops: CDR1 WNHNN, CDR2 SYGVQD (reference sequence). This CDR3 spans 12 amino acids. CDR3 protein: CASSVASDTQYF. The CDR3 region has the DNA TGCGCCAGCAGTGTAGCCTCAGATACGCAGTATTTT.

This clone came up once. The chain employs TRBV7-2 and TRBJ2-3; 9 bases align to TRBD2. This CDR3 contains 19 residues. Germline values: CDR1 SGHTA, CDR2 FQGNSA. The J segment lost 0 bases and the V segment lost 5 bases, leaving 15 bases of the junction unmatched. CDR3 nucleotide sequence: TGTGCCAGCAGCCTATTAGGGCTAGCGGGGCCATATAGCACAGATACGCAGTATTTT. This gives the protein CASSLLGLAGPYSTDTQYF. Complete variable domain (other parts from reference TRBV7-2 and TRBJ2-3): GAGVSQSPSNKVTEKGKDVELRCDPISGHTALYWYRQSLGQGLEFLIYFQGNSAPDKSGLPSDRFSAERTGGSVSTLTIQRTQQEDSAVYLCASSLLGLAGPYSTDTQYFGPGTRLTVL.

The chain uses TRBV28 and TRBJ2-6; D perhaps matches TRBD2 (6 bases). Germline V CDR1 and CDR2: MDHEN, SYDVKM. V was clipped by 3 bases and J by 3 bases, with 15 bases between them. The CDR3 length is 17 residues. Here the CDR3 reads CASSLVEGVGGANVLTF. DNA for the CDR3: TGTGCCAGCAGTTTGGTGGAGGGTGTTGGTGGGGCCAACGTCCTGACTTTC.

J is TRBJ2-3 and V is TRBV28, with D possibly matching TRBD1 (6 bases). The V gene's germline CDR1 is MDHEN and CDR2 SYDVKM. The V and J ends lost 8 bases and 0 bases respectively, with 12 bases between them. The CDR3 is 14 residues long. Here the CDR3 DNA reads TGTGCCAGCGGAGGACAGCCGAGCACAGATACGCAGTATTTT. Encoded protein: CASGGQPSTDTQYF.

This chain joins TRBV15 and TRBJ1-5; 9 nucleotides line up with TRBD1. This CDR3 is built from 15 residues. CDR1 is LNHNV, CDR2 YYDKDF, per germline (reference sequence). Trimming removed 5 bases from V and 7 bases from J; junction bases left unmatched: 9. CDR3 sequence reads: CATSLAGTGYQPQHF. CDR3 DNA sequence: TGTGCCACCAGCCTGGCCGGGACAGGGTACCAGCCCCAGCATTTT.

The CDR3 region has the DNA TGCGCCAGCAGTGAGCGTACCCTAGTGGGGCCCCACAATGAGCAGTTCTTC. Protein: CASSERTLVGPHNEQFF. The chain uses TRBV10-2 and TRBJ2-1; perhaps TRBD1 as D (5 bases). The length of the CDR3 is 17 residues. CDR1 WSHSY and CDR2 SAAADI come from the germline V gene. Deletions cut 2 bases from V and 5 bases from J, with 19 bases between.

CDR3 in amino acids: CASSQDQASGGDTQYF. CDR3 in DNA: TGCGCCAGCAGCCAAGATCAGGCTAGCGGGGGGGATACGCAGTATTTT. The chain recombines TRBV4-1 with TRBJ2-3; TRBD2 aligns across 11 bases. The CDR3 consists of 16 residues. The V gene's germline CDR1 is MGHRA and CDR2 YSYEKL. V lost 0 bases and J lost 6; bases outside the gene matches: 5.

This rearrangement joins TRBV15 to TRBJ2-2; D ambiguous. Per germline, CDR1 LNHNV and CDR2 YYDKDF (reference sequence). The CDR3 runs 15 residues. V was cut by 0 bases and J by 1 base, with 6 bases left in between. CDR3 DNA: TGTGCCACCAGCAGAGATAGGTGGAACACCGGGGAGCTGTTTTTT. Amino acid sequence: CATSRDRWNTGELFF.

The gene calls are TRBV11-2 and TRBJ2-7; TRBD2 agrees at 7 bases. The CDR3 loop spans 14 amino acids. CDR1 SGHAT and CDR2 FQNNGV come from the germline V gene. J was trimmed by 2 bases and V by 6 bases; bases with no gene match: 7. CDR3 coding DNA: TGTGCCAGCAGTCCTCTGGGGGGGACCTACGAGCAGTACTTC. It specifies CASSPLGGTYEQYF.

The chain employs TRBV27 and TRBJ1-5, with D possibly matching TRBD1 (5 bases). V lost 5 bases to trimming and J lost 9 bases, with 20 bases between them. This CDR3 has 15 residues. Per the germline V gene, CDR1 is MNHEY and CDR2 is SMNVEV (reference sequence). The CDR3 DNA sequence: TGTGCCAGCAGTGTCAGTAGACAGTTGGGGGGGCCCCAGCATTTT. The encoded protein is CASSVSRQLGGPQHF.

The rearrangement links TRBV5-6 to TRBJ1-2; 9 bases line up with TRBD1. With V trimmed by 4 bases and J by 2 bases, 3 bases remained unmatched. The CDR3 length is 14 residues. Germline values: CDR1 SGHDT, CDR2 YYEEEE. The CDR3, as DNA: TGTGCCAGCAGCAGGACAGGGGCGAACTATGGCTACACCTTC. Amino acids: CASSRTGANYGYTF.

The chain carries TRBV18 and TRBJ2-3, with a weak D call TRBD1 (6 bases). This CDR3 comprises 17 residues. Trimming took 4 bases from V and 3 from J, leaving 20 bases between them. Germline values: CDR1 KGHSH, CDR2 LQKENI. CDR3 loop: CASSLRQDVLFTDTQYF. CDR3 DNA: TGTGCCAGCTCACTCCGACAGGACGTCCTTTTTACAGATACGCAGTATTTT.

Of note for this clone: The same CDR3 is also encoded by other DNA sequences in this sample. The chain has TRBV29-1 and TRBJ2-2; D ambiguous. The CDR3 contains 12 residues. CDR1 and CDR2 (germline): SQVTM, ANQGSEA. The V end lost 4 bases, the J end lost 6 bases, and 9 bases lay between the germline ends. CDR3 region: CSVGRPSGELFF. The CDR3 bases are TGCAGCGTTGGGCGTCCGTCCGGGGAGCTGTTTTTT.

The V gene is TRBV28, the J gene TRBJ1-6; D is ambiguous. The CDR3 length is 17 residues. The germline V gene has CDR1 MDHEN and CDR2 SYDVKM. V was cut by 3 bases and J by 0 bases, with 12 bases left in between. The CDR3 here is CASSLRERSSYNSPLHF. DNA of the CDR3: TGTGCCAGCAGTTTGAGAGAACGGAGCTCCTATAATTCACCCCTCCACTTT.

About this clone: The identical CDR3 is also encoded by other nucleotide sequences in the sample. The J gene is TRBJ2-1, the V gene TRBV5-1; 11 nucleotides match TRBD2. Looked up from germline, CDR1 is SGHRS and CDR2 is YFSETQ. Unmatched junction bases numbered 8, after V lost 6 bases and J lost 0 bases. The CDR3 consists of 17 residues. The CDR3 coding sequence is TGCGCCAGCAAGGGGGCTAGCGGGGGGTCCTCCTACAATGAGCAGTTCTTC. Translation: CASKGASGGSSYNEQFF.

V and J are TRBV5-1 and TRBJ1-3; D not resolved. This CDR3 has 16 residues. V was pared by 4 bases and J by 2 bases, with 16 bases between. CDR1 SGHRS and CDR2 YFSETQ come from the germline V gene. The CDR3 protein is CASSPGWVTPGNTIYF. In DNA, the CDR3 is TGCGCCAGCAGCCCTGGGTGGGTAACCCCTGGAAACACCATATATTTT.

The V call is TRBV4-3, the J call TRBJ1-1, with TRBD1 matching 8 bases. Unmatched junction bases numbered 8, after V lost 0 bases and J lost 5 bases. CDR1 and CDR2 from the germline V gene are LGHNA and YSLEER. This CDR3 is built from 16 residues. CDR3 DNA: TGCGCCAGCAGCCAAGATCCCCAGGGGGCAGGGACTGAAGCTTTCTTT. Residues: CASSQDPQGAGTEAFF.

The gene calls are TRBV6-5 and TRBJ1-1; possibly TRBD1 for D (5 bases). The CDR3 has 13 amino acids. The V gene lost 7 bases and the J gene lost 6 bases, with 15 bases spanning the gap. The V gene's germline CDR1 is MNHEY and CDR2 SVGAGI. The CDR3 reads CASMSQRGPEAFF. The CDR3 DNA reads as TGTGCCAGCATGAGCCAGAGGGGCCCTGAAGCTTTCTTT.

The V call is TRBV3-1 (or the pseudogene TRBV3-2), the J call TRBJ2-1; tentatively, D is TRBD1 (5 bases). V lost 4 bases to trimming and J lost 0 bases, with 10 bases between them. Germline values: CDR1 LGHDT, CDR2 YNNKEL (reference sequence). The CDR3 is 15 amino acids. The CDR3: CASSRQSSSYNEQFF. DNA of the CDR3: TGTGCCAGCAGCCGACAGTCTAGCTCCTACAATGAGCAGTTCTTC.

This clone occurred once. V is TRBV10-3 and J is TRBJ2-7, with 8 bases that match TRBD1. The J segment lost 6 bases and the V segment lost 9 bases, leaving 7 bases of the junction unmatched. The CDR3 runs to 12 residues. Germline CDR1 reads ENHRY; CDR2 reads SYGVKD. The CDR3: CAIGTGTFEQYV. The CDR3 DNA reads as TGTGCCATTGGGACAGGAACTTTCGAGCAGTACGTC.

This chain joins TRBV28 and TRBJ1-6; D possibly corresponds to TRBD1 (5 bases). Germline V lookup: CDR1 MDHEN, CDR2 SYDVKM. Trimming removed 4 bases from V and 6 bases from J, with 13 bases in between. CDR3 length equals 15 residues. CDR3 DNA: TGTGCCAGCAGTTACGGGGACCGACCTAATTCACCCCTCCACTTT. Protein product: CASSYGDRPNSPLHF.

The J gene is TRBJ2-5, the V gene TRBV7-2; 8 nucleotides line up with TRBD2. In germline, CDR1 is SGHTA, CDR2 FQGNSA. V lost 3 bases and J lost 2; bases outside the gene matches: 8. CDR3 length equals 16 residues. The CDR3 bases are TGTGCCAGCAGCTTGTCCGGGGGGGCGGGGCAAGAGACCCAGTACTTC. It yields the protein CASSLSGGAGQETQYF. Variable domain in full (rest from reference TRBV7-2 and TRBJ2-5): GAGVSQSPSNKVTEKGKDVELRCDPISGHTALYWYRQSLGQGLEFLIYFQGNSAPDKSGLPSDRFSAERTGGSVSTLTIQRTQQEDSAVYLCASSLSGGAGQETQYFGPGTRLLVL.

This clone was found once. The chain joins TRBV5-6 to TRBJ2-7; D remains ambiguous. Germline values: CDR1 SGHDT, CDR2 YYEEEE. There are 13 residues in the CDR3. The ends were cut back, 4 bases at V and 2 bases at J, with 10 bases in the middle. The CDR3 nucleotides read TGTGCCAGCAGCCCGGGCCTGGCCTACGAGCAGTACTTC. This translates into CASSPGLAYEQYF.

As for this clone: This CDR3 is also generated by other DNA sequences in the sample. This chain's CDR3 is CASSLYRGGGNQPQHF. In DNA, the CDR3 is TGTGCCAGCAGTTTATACAGGGGCGGTGGCAATCAGCCCCAGCATTTT. The chain uses TRBV28 and TRBJ1-5; TRBD1 agrees at 7 bases. CDR3 length: 16 amino acids. Germline V gene data show CDR1 as MDHEN and CDR2 as SYDVKM. With V trimmed by 1 base and J by 2 bases, 5 bases remained unmatched.

The V gene is TRBV7-6, the J gene TRBJ2-7, with D possibly matching TRBD1 (6 bases). Looked up from germline, CDR1 is SGHVS and CDR2 is FNYEAQ. V lost 0 bases to trimming and J lost 6 bases, with 15 bases between them. The length of the CDR3 is 15 residues. CDR3 coding DNA: TGTGCCAGCAGCTTAGCTATCAGGGGCCAGGGCGAGCAGTACTTC. This translates into CASSLAIRGQGEQYF.